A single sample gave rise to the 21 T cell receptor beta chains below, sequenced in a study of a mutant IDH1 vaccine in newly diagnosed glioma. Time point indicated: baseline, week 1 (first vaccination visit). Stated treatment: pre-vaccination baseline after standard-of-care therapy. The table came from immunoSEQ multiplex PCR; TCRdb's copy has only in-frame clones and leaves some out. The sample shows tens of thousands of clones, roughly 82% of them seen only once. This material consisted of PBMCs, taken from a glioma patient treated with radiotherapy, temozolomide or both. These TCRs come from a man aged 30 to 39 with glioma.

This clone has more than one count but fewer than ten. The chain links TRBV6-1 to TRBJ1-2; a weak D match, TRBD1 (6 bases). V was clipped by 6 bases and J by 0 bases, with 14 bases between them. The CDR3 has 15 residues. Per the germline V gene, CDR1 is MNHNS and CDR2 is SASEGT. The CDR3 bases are TGTGCCAGCAGCGTCGAGGGGGAATCTAACTATGGCTACACCTTC. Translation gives CASSVEGESNYGYTF.

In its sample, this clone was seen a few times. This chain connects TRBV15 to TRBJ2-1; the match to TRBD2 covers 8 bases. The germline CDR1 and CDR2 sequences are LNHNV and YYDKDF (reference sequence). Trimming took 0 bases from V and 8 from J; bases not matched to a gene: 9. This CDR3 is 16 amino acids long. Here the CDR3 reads CATSREPRTSSDEQFF. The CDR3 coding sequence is TGTGCCACCAGCAGAGAGCCACGGACTAGCAGTGATGAGCAGTTCTTC.

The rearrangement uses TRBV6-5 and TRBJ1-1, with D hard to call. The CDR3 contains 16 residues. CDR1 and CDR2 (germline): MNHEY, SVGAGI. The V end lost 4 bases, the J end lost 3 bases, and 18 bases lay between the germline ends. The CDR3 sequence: CASSSKGPLAYTEAFF. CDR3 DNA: TGTGCCAGCAGTTCCAAGGGTCCACTCGCTTACACTGAAGCTTTCTTT.

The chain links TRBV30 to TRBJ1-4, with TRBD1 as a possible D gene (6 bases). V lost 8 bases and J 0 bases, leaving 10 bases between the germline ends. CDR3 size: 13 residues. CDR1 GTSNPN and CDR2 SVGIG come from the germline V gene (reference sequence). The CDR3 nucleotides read TGTGCCCGGAAGGGGGCAACTAATGAAAAACTGTTTTTT. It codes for CARKGATNEKLFF.

The CDR3 sequence: CASSGGTPGEGSEAFF. The CDR3 coding sequence is TGTGCCAGCAGCGGTGGGACTCCAGGGGAAGGTTCTGAAGCTTTCTTT. The chain uses TRBV2 and TRBJ1-1; perhaps TRBD1 as D (6 bases). The CDR3 loop spans 16 amino acids. Germline values: CDR1 SNHLY, CDR2 FYNNEI. The germline V and J ends were trimmed by 6 bases and 6 bases, with 23 bases remaining between them. Based on the CDR3 plus reference TRBV2 and TRBJ1-1, the full variable domain is EPEVTQTPSHQVTQMGQEVILRCVPISNHLYFYWYRQILGQKVEFLVSFYNNEISEKSEIFDDQFSVERPDGSNFTLKIRSTKLEDSAMYFCASSGGTPGEGSEAFFGQGTRLTVV.

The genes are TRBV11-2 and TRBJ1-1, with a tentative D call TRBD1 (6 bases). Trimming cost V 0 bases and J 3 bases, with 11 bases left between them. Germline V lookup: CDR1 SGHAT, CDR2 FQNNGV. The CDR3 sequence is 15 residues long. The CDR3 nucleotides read TGTGCCAGCAGCTTAGAGGCAGGGGCGGACACTGAAGCTTTCTTT. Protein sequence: CASSLEAGADTEAFF.

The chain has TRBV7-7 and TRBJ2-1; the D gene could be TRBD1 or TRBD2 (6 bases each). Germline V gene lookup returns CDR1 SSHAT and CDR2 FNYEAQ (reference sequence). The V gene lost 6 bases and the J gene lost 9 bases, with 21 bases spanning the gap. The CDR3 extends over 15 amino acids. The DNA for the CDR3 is TGTGCCAGCAGTTCGGGACGGGGGCAGGGGAGTGAGCAGTTCTTC. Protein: CASSSGRGQGSEQFF.

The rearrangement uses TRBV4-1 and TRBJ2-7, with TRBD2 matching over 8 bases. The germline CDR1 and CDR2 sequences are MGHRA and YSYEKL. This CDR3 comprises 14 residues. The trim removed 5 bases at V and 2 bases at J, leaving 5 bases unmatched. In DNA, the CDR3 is TGCGCCAGCAGCGCGGGACTAGGGGCCTACGAGCAGTACTTC. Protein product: CASSAGLGAYEQYF.

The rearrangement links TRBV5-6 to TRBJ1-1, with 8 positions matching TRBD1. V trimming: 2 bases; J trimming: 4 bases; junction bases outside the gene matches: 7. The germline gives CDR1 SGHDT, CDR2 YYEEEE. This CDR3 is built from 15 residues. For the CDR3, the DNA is TGTGCCAGCAGCTTCCAGGGGGCGGATGTCACTGAAGCTTTCTTT. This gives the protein CASSFQGADVTEAFF.

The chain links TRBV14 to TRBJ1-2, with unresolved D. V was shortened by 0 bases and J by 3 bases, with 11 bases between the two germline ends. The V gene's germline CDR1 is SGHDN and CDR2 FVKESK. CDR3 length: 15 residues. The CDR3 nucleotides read TGTGCCAGCAGCCAAGATTTTGGGGTAGACTATGGCTACACCTTC. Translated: CASSQDFGVDYGYTF.

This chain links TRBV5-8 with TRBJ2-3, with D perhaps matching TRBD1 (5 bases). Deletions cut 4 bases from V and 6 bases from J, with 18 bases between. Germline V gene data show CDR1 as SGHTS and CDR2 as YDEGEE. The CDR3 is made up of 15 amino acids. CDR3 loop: CASSASVGPWDTQYF. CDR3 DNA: TGTGCCAGCAGCGCCTCAGTGGGGCCCTGGGATACGCAGTATTTT.

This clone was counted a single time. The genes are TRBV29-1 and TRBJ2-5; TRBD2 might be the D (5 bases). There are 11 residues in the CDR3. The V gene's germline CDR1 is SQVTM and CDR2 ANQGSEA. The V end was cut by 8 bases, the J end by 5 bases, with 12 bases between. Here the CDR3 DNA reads TGCAGCCTCTCGATAGCGGAGACCCAGTACTTC. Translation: CSLSIAETQYF.

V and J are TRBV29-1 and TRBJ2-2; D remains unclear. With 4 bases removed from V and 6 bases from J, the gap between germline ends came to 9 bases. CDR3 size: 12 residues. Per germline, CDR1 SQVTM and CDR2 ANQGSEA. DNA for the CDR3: TGCAGCGTTGGCGCTAGGTCCGGGGAGCTGTTTTTT. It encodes CSVGARSGELFF.

CDR3 sequence reads: CASSLGIWSGNTIYF. CDR3 bases: TGTGCCAGCAGTTTGGGAATTTGGTCTGGAAACACCATATATTTT. The V gene is TRBV28, the J gene TRBJ1-3; the D is unclear. The CDR3 has 15 residues. Trimming cost V 3 bases and J 1 base, with 10 bases left between them. CDR1 MDHEN and CDR2 SYDVKM come from the germline V gene. Filled out from reference TRBV28 and TRBJ1-3, the complete variable domain reads DVKVTQSSRYLVKRTGEKVFLECVQDMDHENMFWYRQDPGLGLRLIYFSYDVKMKEKGDIPEGYSVSREKKERFSLILESASTNQTSMYLCASSLGIWSGNTIYFGEGSWLTVV.

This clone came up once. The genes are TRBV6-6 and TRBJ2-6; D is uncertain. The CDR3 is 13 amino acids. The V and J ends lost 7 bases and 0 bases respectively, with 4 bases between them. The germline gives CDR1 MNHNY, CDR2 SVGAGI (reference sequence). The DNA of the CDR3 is TGTGCCAGCATGTCCTCTGGGGCCAACGTCCTGACTTTC. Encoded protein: CASMSSGANVLTF.

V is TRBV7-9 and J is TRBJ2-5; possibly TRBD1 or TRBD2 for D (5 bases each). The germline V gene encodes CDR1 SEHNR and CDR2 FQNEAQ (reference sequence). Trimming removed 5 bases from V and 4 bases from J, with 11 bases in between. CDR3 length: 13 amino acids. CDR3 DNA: TGTGCCAGCAGCCGGGGTCAGGGAGAGACCCAGTACTTC. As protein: CASSRGQGETQYF.

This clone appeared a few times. The CDR3 region has the DNA TGTGCCAGCAGTGAAGCGGGAGAGGAGGCAGATACGCAGTATTTT. Translation gives CASSEAGEEADTQYF. J is TRBJ2-3 and V is TRBV6-4; 8 bases match TRBD2. Looked up from germline, CDR1 is MRHNA and CDR2 is SNTAGT. V lost 3 bases to trimming and J lost 4 bases; unmatched junction nucleotides: 6. The CDR3 extends over 15 amino acids.

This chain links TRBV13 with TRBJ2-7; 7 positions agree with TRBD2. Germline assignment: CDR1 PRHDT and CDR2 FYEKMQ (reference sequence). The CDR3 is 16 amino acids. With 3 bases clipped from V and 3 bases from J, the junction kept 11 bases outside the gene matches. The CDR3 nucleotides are TGTGCCAGCAGCTTCAGCCAGGGTCTAGCGGTCTACGAGCAGTACTTC. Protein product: CASSFSQGLAVYEQYF. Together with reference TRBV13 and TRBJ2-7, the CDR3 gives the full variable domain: AAGVIQSPRHLIKEKRETATLKCYPIPRHDTVYWYQQGPGQDPQFLISFYEKMQSDKGSIPDRFSAQQFSDYHSELNMSSLELGDSALYFCASSFSQGLAVYEQYFGPGTRLTVT.

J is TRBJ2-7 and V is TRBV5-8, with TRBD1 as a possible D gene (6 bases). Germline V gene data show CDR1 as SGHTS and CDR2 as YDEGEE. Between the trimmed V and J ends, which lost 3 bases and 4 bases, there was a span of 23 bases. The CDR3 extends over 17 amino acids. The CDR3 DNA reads TGTGCCAGCAGCTCCGGCGTGCAACAGGGTTTTAAGTACGAGCAGTACTTC. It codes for CASSSGVQQGFKYEQYF.

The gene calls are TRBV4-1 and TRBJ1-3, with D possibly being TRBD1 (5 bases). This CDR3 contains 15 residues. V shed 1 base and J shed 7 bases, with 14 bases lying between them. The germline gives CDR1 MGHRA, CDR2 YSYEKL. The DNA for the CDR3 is TGCGCCAGCAGCCAAGTTCCAGGGCAGAGGAACACCATATATTTT. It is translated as CASSQVPGQRNTIYF.

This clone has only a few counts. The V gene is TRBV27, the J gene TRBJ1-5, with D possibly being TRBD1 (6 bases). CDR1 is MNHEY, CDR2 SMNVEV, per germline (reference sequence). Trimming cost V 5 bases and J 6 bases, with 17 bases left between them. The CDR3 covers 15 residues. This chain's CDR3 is CASSIRSGVAQPQHF. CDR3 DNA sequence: TGTGCCAGCAGTATTCGCTCAGGGGTGGCTCAGCCCCAGCATTTT.